This record looks at one TCR beta chain sequence and its context. Its cognate antigen is unknown. The unexposed donors gave CD4+ T cells in about 2011-2018, prior to COVID-19. Uncultured naive and memory CD4+ T cells supplied DNA for deep TCR-beta sequencing. The protocol was immunoSEQ multiplex PCR, while the TCRdb copy is restricted to in-frame clones and leaves out a portion. The table lists under 70,000 clones, roughly 89% of them singletons. The CDR3 is 10 amino acids. Germline CDR1 and CDR2: GTSNPN and SVGIG (reference sequence). Trimming shortened V by 5 bases and J by 6 bases, and 5 bases separated the two germline ends. The sample originates from a study of CD4 T cells in relation to SARS-CoV-2 and coronaviruses. Study-wide results and caveats: Roughly 65% of donors had memory CD4+ clonotypes crossrecognizing SARS-CoV-2 and common cold coronavirus spike. Crossreactive clones expanded significantly less to SARS-CoV-2 than monoreactive clones.

The chain links TRBV30 to TRBJ1-5; the D is unclear. Sequenced input: memory CD4+ T cells from PBMCs. This sequence was found in a human donor in good health. The DNA of the CDR3 is TGTGCCTGGGGCCTTCAGCCCCAGCATTTT. Translating it yields CAWGLQPQHF.